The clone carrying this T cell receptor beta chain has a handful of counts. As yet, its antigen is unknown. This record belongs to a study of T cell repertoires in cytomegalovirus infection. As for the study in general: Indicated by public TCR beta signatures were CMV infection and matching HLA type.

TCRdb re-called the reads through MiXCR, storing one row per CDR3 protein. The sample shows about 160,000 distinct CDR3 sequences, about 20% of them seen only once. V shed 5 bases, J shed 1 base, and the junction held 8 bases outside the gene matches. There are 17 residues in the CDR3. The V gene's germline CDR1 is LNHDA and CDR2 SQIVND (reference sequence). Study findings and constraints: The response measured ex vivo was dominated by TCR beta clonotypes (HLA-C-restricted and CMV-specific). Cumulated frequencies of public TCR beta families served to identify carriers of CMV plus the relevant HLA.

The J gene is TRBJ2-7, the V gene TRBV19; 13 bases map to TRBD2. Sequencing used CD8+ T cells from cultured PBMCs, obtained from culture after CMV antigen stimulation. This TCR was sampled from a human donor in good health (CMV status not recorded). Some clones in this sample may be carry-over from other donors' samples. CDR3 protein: CASSPRLAGGPSYEQYF. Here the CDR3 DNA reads TGTGCCAGTAGTCCTCGACTAGCGGGGGGACCTTCCTACGAGCAGTACTTC.